The present entry profiles one T cell receptor beta chain with its context. The antigen remains undetermined. Sequencing of TCR beta drew on CD8+ and CD4+ T cells from blood. Trimming stripped 6 bases from V and 5 bases from J, with 12 bases between. In germline, CDR1 is LGHNT, CDR2 FRNRAP. The CDR3 is 13 residues long. The authors reverse transcribed roughly 0.5 to 1 ug RNA with random hexamers. TCRdb re-derived calls from the immunoSEQ multiplex PCR reads in MiXCR, one entry per CDR3 protein. This table holds about 83,000 distinct CDR3 sequences, roughly 96% found once. The source of the sample is a study of CD8 T cells in Susac syndrome. General study results and limits: In total CD8+ repertoires, about 17 Susac-specific public clones were detected, and CD8+ TEMRA repertoires contained five.

This sequence originates from a human donor with Susac syndrome. The rearrangement joins TRBV12-5 to TRBJ2-3, with D maybe TRBD2 (6 bases). What was sequenced was CD8+ T cells from PBMCs. CDR3 in DNA: TGTGCTAGTGGCCGCGGGAAAGGAGATACGCAGTATTTT. Its translation: CASGRGKGDTQYF.